This T cell receptor beta chain appears in the sequencing data of a study of Ad26.COV2.S vaccination and SARS-CoV-2 variants. In the study overall: In the study, Ad26.COV2.S was injected intramuscularly once, or twice 56 days apart.

V lost 5 bases to trimming and J lost 8 bases, with 12 bases between them. This CDR3 is built from 12 residues. Only in-frame clones appear in the TCRdb table, and some are missing; sequencing was by immunoSEQ multiplex PCR. Counted here are roughly 500,000 clones, roughly nine tenths occurring once; the ten biggest clones make up about 2.7%. The treatment is: approximately 18 received Ad26.COV2.S at low or high dose, single or two shots; several received placebo; per-sample allocation not given. Specimen acquisition occurred on day 63 following the initial vaccine or placebo injection. Participants' vaccine, an Ad26 vector, delivered Wuhan-strain SARS-CoV-2 spike.

The sequence came from a person aged 18 to 59 who received the Ad26.COV2.S COVID-19 vaccine or a placebo. V gene TRBV12-3 or TRBV12-4 combines with J gene TRBJ1-2; no clear D gene. The sample in question was peripheral blood, obtained in a trial of Ad26.COV2.S vaccine versus placebo. The CDR3 loop is CASSADLIGYTF. CDR3 sequence (DNA): TGTGCCAGCAGTGCGGACCTTATCGGCTACACCTTC.